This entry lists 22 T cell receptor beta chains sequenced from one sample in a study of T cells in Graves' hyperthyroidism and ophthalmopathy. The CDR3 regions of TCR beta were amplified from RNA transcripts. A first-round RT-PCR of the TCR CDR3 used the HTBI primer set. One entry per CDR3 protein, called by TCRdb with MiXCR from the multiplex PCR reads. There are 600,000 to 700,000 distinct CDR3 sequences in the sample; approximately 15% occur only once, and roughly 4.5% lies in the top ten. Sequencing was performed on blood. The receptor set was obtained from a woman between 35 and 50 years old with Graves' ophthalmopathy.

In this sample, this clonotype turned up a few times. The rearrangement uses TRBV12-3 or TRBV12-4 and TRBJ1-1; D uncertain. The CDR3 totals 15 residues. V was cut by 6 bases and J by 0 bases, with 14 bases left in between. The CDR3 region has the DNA TGTGCCAGCAGCCTTCAGGCTGGGATGAACACTGAAGCTTTCTTT. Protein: CASSLQAGMNTEAFF.

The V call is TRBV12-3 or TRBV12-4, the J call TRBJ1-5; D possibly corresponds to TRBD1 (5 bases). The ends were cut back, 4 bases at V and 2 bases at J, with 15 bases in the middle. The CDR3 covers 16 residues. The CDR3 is CASSSGGGEGNQPQHF. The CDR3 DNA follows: TGTGCCAGCAGTTCCGGGGGGGGAGAAGGCAATCAGCCCCAGCATTTT.

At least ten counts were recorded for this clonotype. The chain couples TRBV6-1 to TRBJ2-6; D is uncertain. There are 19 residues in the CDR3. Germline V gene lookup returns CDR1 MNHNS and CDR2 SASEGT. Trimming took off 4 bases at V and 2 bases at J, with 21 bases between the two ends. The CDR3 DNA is TGTGCCAGCAGTGCGAATATCCTGAGTACTCACCCTGGGGCCAACGTCCTGACTTTC. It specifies CASSANILSTHPGANVLTF.

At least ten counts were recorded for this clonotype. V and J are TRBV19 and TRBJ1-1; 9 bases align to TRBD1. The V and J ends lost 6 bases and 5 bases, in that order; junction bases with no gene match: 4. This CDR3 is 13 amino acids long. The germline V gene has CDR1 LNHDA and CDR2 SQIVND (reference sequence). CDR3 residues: CASRTGGKTEAFF. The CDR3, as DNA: TGTGCCAGTAGGACAGGGGGTAAGACTGAAGCTTTCTTT.

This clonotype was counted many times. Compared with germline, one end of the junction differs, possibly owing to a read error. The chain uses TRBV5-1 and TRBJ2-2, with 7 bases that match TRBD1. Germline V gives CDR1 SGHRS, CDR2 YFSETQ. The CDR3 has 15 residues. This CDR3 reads CASSPGTANTGELFF. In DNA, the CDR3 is TGTGCCAGCAGTCCCGGGACAGCGAACACCGGGGAGCTGTTTTTT.

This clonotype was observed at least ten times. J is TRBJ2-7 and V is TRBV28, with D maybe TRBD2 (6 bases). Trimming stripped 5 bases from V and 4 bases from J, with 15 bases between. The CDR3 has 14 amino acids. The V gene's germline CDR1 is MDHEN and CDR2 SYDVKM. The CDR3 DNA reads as TGTGCCAGCAGTACCCCGGGACTGAAATACGAGCAGTACTTC. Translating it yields CASSTPGLKYEQYF.

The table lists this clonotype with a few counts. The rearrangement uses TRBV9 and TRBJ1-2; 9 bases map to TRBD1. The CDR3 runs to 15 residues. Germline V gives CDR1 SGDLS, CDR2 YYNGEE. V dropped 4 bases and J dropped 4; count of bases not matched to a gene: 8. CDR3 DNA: TGTGCCAGCAGCTGGAACCGGGACAGGGTCTATGGCTACACCTTC. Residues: CASSWNRDRVYGYTF.

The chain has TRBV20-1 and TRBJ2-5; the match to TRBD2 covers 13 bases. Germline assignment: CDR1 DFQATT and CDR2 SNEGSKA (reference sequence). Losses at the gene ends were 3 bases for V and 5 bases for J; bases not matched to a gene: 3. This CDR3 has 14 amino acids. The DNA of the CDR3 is TGCAGTGCTAGGGGACTAGCGGGAAGGGAGACCCAGTACTTC. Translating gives CSARGLAGRETQYF.

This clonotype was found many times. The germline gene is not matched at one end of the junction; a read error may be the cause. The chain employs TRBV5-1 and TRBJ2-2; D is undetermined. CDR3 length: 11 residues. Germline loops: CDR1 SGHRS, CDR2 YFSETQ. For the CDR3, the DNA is TGTGCCAGCAGTTCCACCGGGGAGCTGTTTTTT. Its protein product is CASSSTGELFF.

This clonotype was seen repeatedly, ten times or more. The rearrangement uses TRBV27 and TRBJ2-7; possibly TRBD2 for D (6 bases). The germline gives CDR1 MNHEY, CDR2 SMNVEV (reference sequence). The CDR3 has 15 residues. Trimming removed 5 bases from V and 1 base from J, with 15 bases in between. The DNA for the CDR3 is TGTGCCAGCAGTCGCGGGGTACGAGGGTCCTACGAGCAGTACTTC. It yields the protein CASSRGVRGSYEQYF.

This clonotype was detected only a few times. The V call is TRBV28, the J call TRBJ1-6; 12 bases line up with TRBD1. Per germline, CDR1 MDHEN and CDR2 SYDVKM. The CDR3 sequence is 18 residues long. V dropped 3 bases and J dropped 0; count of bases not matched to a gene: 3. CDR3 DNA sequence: TGTGCCAGCAGTTTGCCGGGACAGGGGGCCTCCTATAATTCACCCCTCCACTTT. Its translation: CASSLPGQGASYNSPLHF.

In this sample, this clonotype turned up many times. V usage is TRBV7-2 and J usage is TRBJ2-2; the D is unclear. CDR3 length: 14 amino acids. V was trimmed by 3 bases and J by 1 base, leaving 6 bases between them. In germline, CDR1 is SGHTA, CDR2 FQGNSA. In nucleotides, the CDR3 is TGTGCCAGCAGCTTGGGGTTGAACACCGGGGAGCTGTTTTTT. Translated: CASSLGLNTGELFF.

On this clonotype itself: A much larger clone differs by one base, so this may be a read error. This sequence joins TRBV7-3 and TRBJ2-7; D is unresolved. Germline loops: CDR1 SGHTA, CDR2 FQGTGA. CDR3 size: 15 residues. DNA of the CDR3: TGTGCCAGCGGCTTAGGTCACGAGCCTCCTTACGAGCAGTACTTC. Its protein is CASGLGHEPPYEQYF.

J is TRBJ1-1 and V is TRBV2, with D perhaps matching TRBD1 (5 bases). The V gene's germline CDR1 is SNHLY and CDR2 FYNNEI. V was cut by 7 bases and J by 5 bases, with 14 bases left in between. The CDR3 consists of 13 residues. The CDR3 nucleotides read TGTGCCAGCATCCCGTTGGGGGGGACTGAAGCTTTCTTT. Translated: CASIPLGGTEAFF. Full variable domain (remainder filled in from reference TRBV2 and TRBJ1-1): EPEVTQTPSHQVTQMGQEVILRCVPISNHLYFYWYRQILGQKVEFLVSFYNNEISEKSEIFDDQFSVERPDGSNFTLKIRSTKLEDSAMYFCASIPLGGTEAFFGQGTRLTVV.

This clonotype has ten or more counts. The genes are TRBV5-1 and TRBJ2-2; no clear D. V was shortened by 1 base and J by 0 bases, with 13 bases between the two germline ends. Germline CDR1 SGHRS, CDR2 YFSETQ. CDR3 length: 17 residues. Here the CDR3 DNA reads TGCGCCAGCAGCTTGCTCCAGATATATTCGAACACCGGGGAGCTGTTTTTT. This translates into CASSLLQIYSNTGELFF.

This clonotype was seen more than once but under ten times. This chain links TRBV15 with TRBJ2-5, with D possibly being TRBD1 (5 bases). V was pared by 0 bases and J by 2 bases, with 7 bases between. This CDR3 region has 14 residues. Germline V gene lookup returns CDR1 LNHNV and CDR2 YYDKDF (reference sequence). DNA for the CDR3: TGTGCCACCAGCAGAGATCAGGGTCAAGAGACCCAGTACTTC. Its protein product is CATSRDQGQETQYF.

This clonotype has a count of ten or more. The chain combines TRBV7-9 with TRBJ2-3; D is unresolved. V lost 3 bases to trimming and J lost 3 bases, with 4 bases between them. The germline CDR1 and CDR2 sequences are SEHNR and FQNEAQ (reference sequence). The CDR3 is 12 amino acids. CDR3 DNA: TGTGCCAGCAGCTTGGAAACAGATACGCAGTATTTT. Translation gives CASSLETDTQYF.

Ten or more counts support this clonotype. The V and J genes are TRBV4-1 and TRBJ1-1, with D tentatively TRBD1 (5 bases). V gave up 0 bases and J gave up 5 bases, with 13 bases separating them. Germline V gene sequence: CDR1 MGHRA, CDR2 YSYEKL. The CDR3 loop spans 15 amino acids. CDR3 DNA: TGCGCCAGCAGCCAAGATTTCGGGGCGGCGACTGAAGCTTTCTTT. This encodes CASSQDFGAATEAFF.

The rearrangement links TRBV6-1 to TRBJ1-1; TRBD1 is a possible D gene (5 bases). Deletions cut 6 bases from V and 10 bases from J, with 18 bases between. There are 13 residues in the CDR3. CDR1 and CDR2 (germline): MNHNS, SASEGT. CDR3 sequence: CASSSSGGSGAFF. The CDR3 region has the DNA TGTGCCAGCAGCTCATCCGGGGGTTCCGGAGCTTTCTTT.

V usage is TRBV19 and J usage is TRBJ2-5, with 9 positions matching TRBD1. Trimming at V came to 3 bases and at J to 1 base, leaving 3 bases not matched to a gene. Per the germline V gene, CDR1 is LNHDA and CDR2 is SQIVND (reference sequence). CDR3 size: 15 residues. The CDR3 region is CASSIWTGAQETQYF. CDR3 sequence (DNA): TGTGCCAGTAGTATTTGGACAGGGGCCCAAGAGACCCAGTACTTC.

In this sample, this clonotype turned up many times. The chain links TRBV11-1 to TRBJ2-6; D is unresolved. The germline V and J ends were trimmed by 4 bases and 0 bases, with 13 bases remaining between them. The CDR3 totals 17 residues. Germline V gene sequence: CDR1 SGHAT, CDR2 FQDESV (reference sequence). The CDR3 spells CASSSRTQRSGANVLTF. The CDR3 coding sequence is TGTGCCAGCAGCTCCCGCACACAGCGCTCTGGGGCCAACGTCCTGACTTTC.

In nucleotides, the CDR3 is TGTGCCAGCACCTCTATAAGAGCCCAGGGCTACACCTTC. It specifies CASTSIRAQGYTF. The chain is built from TRBV6-1 and TRBJ1-2; D not resolved. V was cut by 7 bases and J by 8 bases, with 17 bases left in between. The length of the CDR3 is 13 residues. Germline CDR1 MNHNS, CDR2 SASEGT.